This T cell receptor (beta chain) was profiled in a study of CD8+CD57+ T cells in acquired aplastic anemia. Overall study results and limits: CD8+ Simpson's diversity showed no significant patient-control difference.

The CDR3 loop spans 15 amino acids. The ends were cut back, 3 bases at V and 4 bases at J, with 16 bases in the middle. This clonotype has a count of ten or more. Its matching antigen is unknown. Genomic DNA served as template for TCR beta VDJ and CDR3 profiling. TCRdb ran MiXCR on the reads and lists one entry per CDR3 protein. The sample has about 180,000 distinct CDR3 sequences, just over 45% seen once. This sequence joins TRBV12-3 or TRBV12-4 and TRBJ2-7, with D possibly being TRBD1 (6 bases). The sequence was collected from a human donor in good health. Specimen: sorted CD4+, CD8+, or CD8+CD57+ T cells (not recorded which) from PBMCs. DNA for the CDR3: TGTGCCAGCAGTTTGTTGGGGGCCCAGGGATACGAGCAGTACTTC. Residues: CASSLLGAQGYEQYF.